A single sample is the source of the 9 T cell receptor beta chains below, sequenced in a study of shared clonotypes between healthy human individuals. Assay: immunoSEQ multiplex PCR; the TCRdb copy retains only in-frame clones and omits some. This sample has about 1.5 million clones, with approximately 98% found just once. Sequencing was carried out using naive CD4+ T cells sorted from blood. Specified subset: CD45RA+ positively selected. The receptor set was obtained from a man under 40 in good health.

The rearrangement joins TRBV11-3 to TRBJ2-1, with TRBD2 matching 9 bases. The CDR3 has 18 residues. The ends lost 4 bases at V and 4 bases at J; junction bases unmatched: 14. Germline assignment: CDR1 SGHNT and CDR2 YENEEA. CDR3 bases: TGTGCCAGCAGCTCTTGGGGGAGGCGGGAGGGAAATTACAATGAGCAGTTCTTC. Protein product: CASSSWGRREGNYNEQFF.

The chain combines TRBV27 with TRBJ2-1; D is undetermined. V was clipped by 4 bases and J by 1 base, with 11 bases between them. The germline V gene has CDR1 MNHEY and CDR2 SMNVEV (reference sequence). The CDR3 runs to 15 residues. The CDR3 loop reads CASSSHQVSYNEQFF. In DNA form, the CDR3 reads TGTGCCAGCAGTTCTCATCAGGTTTCCTACAATGAGCAGTTCTTC.

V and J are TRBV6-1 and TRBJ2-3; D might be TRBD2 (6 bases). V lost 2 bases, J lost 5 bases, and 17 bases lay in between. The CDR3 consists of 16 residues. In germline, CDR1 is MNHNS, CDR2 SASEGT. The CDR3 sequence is CASSELLAGGRDTQYF. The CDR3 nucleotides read TGTGCCAGCAGTGAACTACTAGCCGGAGGGAGAGATACGCAGTATTTT.

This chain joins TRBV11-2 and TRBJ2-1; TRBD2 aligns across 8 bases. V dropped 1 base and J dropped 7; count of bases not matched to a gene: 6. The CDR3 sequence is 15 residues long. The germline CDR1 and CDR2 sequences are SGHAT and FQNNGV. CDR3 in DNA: TGTGCCAGCAGCTTAGTAGCGGGACTTGGGAATGAGCAGTTCTTC. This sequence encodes CASSLVAGLGNEQFF. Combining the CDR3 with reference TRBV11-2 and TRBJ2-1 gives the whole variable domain EAGVAQSPRYKIIEKRQSVAFWCNPISGHATLYWYQQILGQGPKLLIQFQNNGVVDDSQLPKDRFSAERLKGVDSTLKIQPAKLEDSAVYLCASSLVAGLGNEQFFGPGTRLTVL.

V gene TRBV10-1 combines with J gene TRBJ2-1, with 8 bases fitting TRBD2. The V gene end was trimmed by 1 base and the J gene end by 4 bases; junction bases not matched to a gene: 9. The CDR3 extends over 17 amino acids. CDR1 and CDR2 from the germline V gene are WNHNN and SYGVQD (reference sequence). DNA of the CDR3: TGCGCCAGCAGTGAGTTGGTCCGGGAGGGCAGGTACAATGAGCAGTTCTTC. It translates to CASSELVREGRYNEQFF.

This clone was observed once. The DNA of the CDR3 is TGTGCCTGGACTCCGGGACTGCGTCGCGGCGGTGAGCAGTTCTTC. Protein product: CAWTPGLRRGGEQFF. The V call is TRBV30, the J call TRBJ2-1, with D perhaps TRBD2 (6 bases). CDR1 is GTSNPN, CDR2 SVGIG, per germline (reference sequence). V dropped 4 bases and J dropped 9 bases, with 22 bases sitting between them. The CDR3 extends over 15 amino acids.

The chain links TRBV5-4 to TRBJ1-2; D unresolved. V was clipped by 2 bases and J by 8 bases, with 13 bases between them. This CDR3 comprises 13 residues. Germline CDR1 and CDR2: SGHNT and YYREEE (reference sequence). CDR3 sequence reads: CASSLFQFRGYTF. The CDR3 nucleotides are TGTGCCAGCAGCTTATTTCAATTTAGGGGCTACACCTTC.

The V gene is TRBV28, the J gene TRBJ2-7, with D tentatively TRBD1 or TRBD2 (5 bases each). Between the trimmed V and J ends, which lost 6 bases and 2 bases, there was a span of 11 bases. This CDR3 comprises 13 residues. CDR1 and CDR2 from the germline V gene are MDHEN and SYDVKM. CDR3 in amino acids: CASRGDSPYEQYF. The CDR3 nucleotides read TGTGCCAGCAGGGGAGACAGCCCCTACGAGCAGTACTTC. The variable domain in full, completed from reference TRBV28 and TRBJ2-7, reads DVKVTQSSRYLVKRTGEKVFLECVQDMDHENMFWYRQDPGLGLRLIYFSYDVKMKEKGDIPEGYSVSREKKERFSLILESASTNQTSMYLCASRGDSPYEQYFGPGTRLTVT.

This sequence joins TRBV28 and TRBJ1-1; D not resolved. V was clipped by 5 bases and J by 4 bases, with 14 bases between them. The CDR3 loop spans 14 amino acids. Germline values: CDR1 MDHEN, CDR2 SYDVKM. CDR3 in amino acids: CASSPIRERTEAFF. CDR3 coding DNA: TGTGCCAGCAGTCCAATCCGGGAGCGCACTGAAGCTTTCTTT.